A single sample is the source of the 16 T cell receptor beta chains below, sequenced in a study of CD8+ T cells in alopecia areata. Treatment here: oral pan-JAK inhibitor, 5-10 mg twice daily. Extracted RNA was reverse transcribed into cDNA, the sequencing template. Clones were read by immunoSEQ multiplex PCR, and TCRdb kept only the in-frame ones, dropping some. Of roughly 200,000 clones listed, 40% to 65% are singletons. The material was CD8+ T cells sorted from blood, obtained at week 24, from a patient treated with tofacitinib. These receptors all stem from a human donor with alopecia areata.

The chain uses TRBV29-1 and TRBJ2-1, with D perhaps matching TRBD1 or TRBD2 (5 bases each). The CDR3 has 16 amino acids. Germline values: CDR1 SQVTM, CDR2 ANQGSEA. The V gene lost 6 bases and the J gene lost 0 bases, with 18 bases spanning the gap. CDR3 in amino acids: CSVTSSWGSSYNEQFF. For the CDR3, the DNA is TGCAGCGTGACGTCCTCTTGGGGGAGCTCCTACAATGAGCAGTTCTTC.

This sequence joins TRBV6-5 and TRBJ1-4, with TRBD1 matching 7 bases. The CDR3 has 15 residues. Germline V CDR1 and CDR2: MNHEY, SVGAGI. J lost 7 bases, V lost 5 bases, and 10 bases had no gene match. CDR3: CASSAEGAIGEKLFF. In nucleotides, the CDR3 is TGTGCCAGCAGTGCAGAGGGGGCGATCGGTGAAAAACTGTTTTTT.

This clone was found a few times. The chain couples TRBV30 to TRBJ2-1; 7 bases fit TRBD2. This CDR3 region has 15 residues. CDR1 GTSNPN and CDR2 SVGIG come from the germline V gene (reference sequence). V was clipped by 2 bases and J by 8 bases; unmatched bases: 12. CDR3 sequence reads: CAWSSGGSNFDEQFF. The CDR3 coding sequence is TGTGCCTGGAGTTCGGGAGGTTCCAACTTCGATGAGCAGTTCTTC.

This clone was seen more than once but under ten times. The V and J genes are TRBV7-9 and TRBJ2-3; 8 nucleotides align to TRBD2. The V gene's germline CDR1 is SEHNR and CDR2 FQNEAQ (reference sequence). The CDR3 totals 15 residues. The J segment lost 1 base and the V segment lost 4 bases, leaving 4 bases of the junction unmatched. The CDR3 protein is CASSSGGPRTDTQYF. In nucleotides, the CDR3 is TGTGCCAGCAGCTCGGGAGGGCCCCGCACAGATACGCAGTATTTT.

This sequence joins TRBV4-1 and TRBJ1-5; D gene unclear. V was shortened by 0 bases and J by 5 bases, with 11 bases between the two germline ends. Germline V CDR1 and CDR2: MGHRA, YSYEKL. This CDR3 is built from 15 residues. CDR3 amino acids: CASSQDSSRDQPQHF. CDR3 coding DNA: TGCGCCAGCAGCCAAGACTCTAGTCGGGATCAGCCCCAGCATTTT.

Worth noting for this clone: The identical CDR3 is also encoded by other nucleotide sequences in the sample. This chain links TRBV30 with TRBJ2-2; TRBD2 might be the D (5 bases). CDR1 is GTSNPN and CDR2 is SVGIG in the germline V gene (reference sequence). Trimming pared 0 bases from V and 2 bases from J, leaving 7 bases between. The CDR3 runs to 14 residues. The CDR3 loop reads CAWSVGLNTGELFF. CDR3 nucleotide sequence: TGTGCCTGGAGTGTAGGACTCAACACCGGGGAGCTGTTTTTT.

This clone was detected only a few times. J is TRBJ2-5 and V is TRBV5-6; possibly TRBD1 for D (7 bases). CDR1 and CDR2 (germline): SGHDT, YYEEEE. This CDR3 contains 15 residues. V lost 3 bases and J lost 5, with 17 bases in between. The CDR3 coding sequence is TGTGCCAGCAGCTCGGAGGAGGGGGCGGTGGAGACCCAGTACTTC. It encodes CASSSEEGAVETQYF.

The chain couples TRBV13 to TRBJ1-2; TRBD1 might be the D (6 bases). Per germline, CDR1 PRHDT and CDR2 FYEKMQ (reference sequence). The V end lost 0 bases, the J end lost 7 bases, and 18 bases lay between the germline ends. CDR3 size: 16 residues. For the CDR3, the DNA is TGTGCCAGCAGCTTAGGCCCAGCACAGGGAACTAGTGGCTACACCTTC. Protein product: CASSLGPAQGTSGYTF.

V usage is TRBV27 and J usage is TRBJ2-7; TRBD1 agrees at 10 bases. CDR1 MNHEY and CDR2 SMNVEV come from the germline V gene (reference sequence). The J segment lost 5 bases and the V segment lost 5 bases, leaving 12 bases of the junction unmatched. The CDR3 is made up of 16 amino acids. The CDR3 reads CASSLTGTGASHEQYF. CDR3 nucleotide sequence: TGTGCCAGCAGTCTTACGGGGACAGGGGCGAGCCACGAGCAGTACTTC.

The chain links TRBV29-1 to TRBJ1-1; D is ambiguous. The V and J ends lost 3 bases and 4 bases respectively, with 9 bases between them. Germline assignment: CDR1 SQVTM and CDR2 ANQGSEA. This CDR3 contains 12 residues. In nucleotides, the CDR3 is TGCAGCGTTGAGTTGGGTATCACTGAAGCTTTCTTT. It codes for CSVELGITEAFF.

The chain recombines TRBV25-1 with TRBJ2-7, with 9 positions matching TRBD1. Germline CDR1 is MGHDK and CDR2 is SYGVNS. The CDR3 consists of 17 residues. V trimming: 4 bases; J trimming: 3 bases; junction bases outside the gene matches: 13. The CDR3: CASSGVPRTGVGYEQYF. The CDR3 DNA follows: TGTGCCAGCAGTGGAGTACCTAGGACAGGGGTGGGCTACGAGCAGTACTTC.

The chain is built from TRBV4-1 and TRBJ1-1, with a possible D match to TRBD1 (6 bases). The CDR3 runs to 15 residues. Germline CDR1 MGHRA, CDR2 YSYEKL. Trimming took 0 bases from V and 1 from J, leaving 9 bases between them. The CDR3 coding sequence is TGCGCCAGCAGCCAAGAAGACAGGCCGAACACTGAAGCTTTCTTT. This translates into CASSQEDRPNTEAFF.

The V gene is TRBV9, the J gene TRBJ2-3; tentative D call: TRBD1 (5 bases). The V gene's germline CDR1 is SGDLS and CDR2 YYNGEE. This CDR3 has 15 amino acids. V dropped 4 bases and J dropped 1 base, with 13 bases sitting between them. In DNA, the CDR3 is TGTGCCAGCAGCCCTTACGCGACAGGCACAGATACGCAGTATTTT. Translated: CASSPYATGTDTQYF.

For the CDR3, the DNA is TGCGCCAGCAGCTCCGGGACAGGCAATCAGCCCCAGCATTTT. Its translation: CASSSGTGNQPQHF. The chain joins TRBV5-1 to TRBJ1-5; 7 bases agree with TRBD1. The CDR3 consists of 14 residues. V trimming: 3 bases; J trimming: 2 bases; junction bases outside the gene matches: 2. Germline V lookup: CDR1 SGHRS, CDR2 YFSETQ. The whole variable domain, remainder taken from reference TRBV5-1 and TRBJ1-5, is KAGVTQTPRYLIKTRGQQVTLSCSPISGHRSVSWYQQTPGQGLQFLFEYFSETQRNKGNFPGRFSGRQFSNSRSEMNVSTLELGDSALYLCASSSGTGNQPQHFGDGTRLSIL.

This clone has only a few counts. The chain uses TRBV30 and TRBJ1-2; D possibly corresponds to TRBD1 (6 bases). The CDR3 length is 12 residues. The germline V and J ends were trimmed by 1 base and 5 bases, with 8 bases remaining between them. Germline V gene lookup returns CDR1 GTSNPN and CDR2 SVGIG (reference sequence). CDR3 bases: TGTGCCTGGAGTGACGGGACATATGGCTACACCTTC. It is translated as CAWSDGTYGYTF.

The chain is built from TRBV5-1 and TRBJ2-3; 9 nucleotides align to TRBD2. V was pared by 7 bases and J by 0 bases, with 3 bases of the junction left unmatched. Per germline, CDR1 SGHRS and CDR2 YFSETQ. This CDR3 is built from 14 residues. This CDR3 is CASDAGGSTDTQYF. The CDR3 nucleotides read TGCGCCAGCGACGCGGGGGGGAGCACAGATACGCAGTATTTT.